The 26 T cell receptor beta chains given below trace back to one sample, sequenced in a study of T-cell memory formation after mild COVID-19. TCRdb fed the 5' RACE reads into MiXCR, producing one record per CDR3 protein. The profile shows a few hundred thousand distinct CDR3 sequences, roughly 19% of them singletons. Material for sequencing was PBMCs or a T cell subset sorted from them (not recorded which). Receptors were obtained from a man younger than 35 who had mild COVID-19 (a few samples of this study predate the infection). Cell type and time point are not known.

The CDR3 sequence is CASSLRGPQETQYF. DNA for the CDR3: TGCGCCAGCAGCTTGCGGGGACCCCAAGAGACCCAGTACTTC. The genes are TRBV5-1 and TRBJ2-5; the D gene could be TRBD1 or TRBD2 (5 bases each). Germline values: CDR1 SGHRS, CDR2 YFSETQ. The V and J ends lost 1 base and 1 base respectively, with 8 bases between them. The CDR3 has 14 residues.

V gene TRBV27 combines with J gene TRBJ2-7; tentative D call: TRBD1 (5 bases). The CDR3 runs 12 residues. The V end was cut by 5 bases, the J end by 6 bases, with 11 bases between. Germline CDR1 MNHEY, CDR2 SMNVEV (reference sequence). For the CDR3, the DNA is TGTGCCAGCAGTATTCAGGGCGGCGAGCAGTACTTC. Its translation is CASSIQGGEQYF.

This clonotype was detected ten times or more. CDR3 region: CASSLRQGDEKLFF. The CDR3, as DNA: TGTGCCAGCAGTTTACGGCAGGGGGATGAAAAACTGTTTTTT. The chain couples TRBV12-3 or TRBV12-4 to TRBJ1-4; 7 bases fit TRBD1. The V segment lost 2 bases and the J segment 6 bases; nucleotides outside the gene matches: 3. The CDR3 spans 14 residues.

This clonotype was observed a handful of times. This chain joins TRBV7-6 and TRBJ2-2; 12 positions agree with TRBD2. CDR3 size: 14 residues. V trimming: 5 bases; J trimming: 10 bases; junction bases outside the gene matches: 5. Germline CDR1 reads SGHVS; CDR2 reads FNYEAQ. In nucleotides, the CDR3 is TGTGCCAGCAGCCGGACTAGCGGGGAGGTGGAGCTGTTTTTT. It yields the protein CASSRTSGEVELFF.

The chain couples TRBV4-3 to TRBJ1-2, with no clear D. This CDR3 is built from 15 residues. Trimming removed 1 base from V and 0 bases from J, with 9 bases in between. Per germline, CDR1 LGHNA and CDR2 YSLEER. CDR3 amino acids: CASSQGRAANYGYTF. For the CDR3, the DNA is TGCGCCAGCAGCCAAGGGAGGGCAGCTAACTATGGCTACACCTTC.

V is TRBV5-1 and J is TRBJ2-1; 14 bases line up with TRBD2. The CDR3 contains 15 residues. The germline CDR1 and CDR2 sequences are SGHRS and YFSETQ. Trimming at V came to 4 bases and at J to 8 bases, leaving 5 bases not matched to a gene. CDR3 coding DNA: TGCGCCAGCAGCATCGGACTAGCGGGGGGTCATGAGCAGTTCTTC. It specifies CASSIGLAGGHEQFF. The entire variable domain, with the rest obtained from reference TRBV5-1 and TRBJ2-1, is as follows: KAGVTQTPRYLIKTRGQQVTLSCSPISGHRSVSWYQQTPGQGLQFLFEYFSETQRNKGNFPGRFSGRQFSNSRSEMNVSTLELGDSALYLCASSIGLAGGHEQFFGPGTRLTVL.

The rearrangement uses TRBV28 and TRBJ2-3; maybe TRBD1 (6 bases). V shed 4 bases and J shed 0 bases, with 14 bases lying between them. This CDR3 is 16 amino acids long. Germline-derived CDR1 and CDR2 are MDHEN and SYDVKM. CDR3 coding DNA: TGTGCCAGCAGTTCCCCCGGGACACTGAGCACAGATACGCAGTATTTT. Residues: CASSSPGTLSTDTQYF.

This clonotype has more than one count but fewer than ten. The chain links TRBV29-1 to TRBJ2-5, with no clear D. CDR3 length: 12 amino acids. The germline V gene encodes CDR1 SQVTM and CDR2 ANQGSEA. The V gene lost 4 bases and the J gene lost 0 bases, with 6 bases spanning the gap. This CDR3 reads CSVGPDQETQYF. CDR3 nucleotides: TGCAGCGTTGGGCCAGACCAAGAGACCCAGTACTTC. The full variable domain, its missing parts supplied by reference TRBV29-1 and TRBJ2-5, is SAVISQKPSRDICQRGTSLTIQCQVDSQVTMMFWYRQQPGQSLTLIATANQGSEATYESGFVIDKFPISRPNLTFSTLTVSNMSPEDSSIYLCSVGPDQETQYFGPGTRLLVL.

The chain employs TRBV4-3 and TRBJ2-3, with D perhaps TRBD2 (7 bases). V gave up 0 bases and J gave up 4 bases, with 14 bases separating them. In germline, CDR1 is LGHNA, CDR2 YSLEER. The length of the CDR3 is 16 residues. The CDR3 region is CASSQDVGGQADTQYF. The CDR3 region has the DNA TGCGCCAGCAGCCAAGATGTGGGGGGGCAGGCAGATACGCAGTATTTT.

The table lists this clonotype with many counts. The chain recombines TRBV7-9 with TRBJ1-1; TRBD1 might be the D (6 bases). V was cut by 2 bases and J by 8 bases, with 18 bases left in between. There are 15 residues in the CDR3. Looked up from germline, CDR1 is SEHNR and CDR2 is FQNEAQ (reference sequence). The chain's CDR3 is CASSLRGVSVGEAFF. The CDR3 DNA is TGTGCCAGCAGCTTAAGGGGGGTATCGGTTGGCGAAGCTTTCTTT.

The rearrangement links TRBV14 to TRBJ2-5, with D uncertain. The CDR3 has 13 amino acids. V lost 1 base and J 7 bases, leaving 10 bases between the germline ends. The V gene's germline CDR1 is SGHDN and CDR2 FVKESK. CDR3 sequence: CASSQGDHSTQYF. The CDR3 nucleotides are TGTGCCAGCAGCCAAGGGGATCATTCGACCCAGTACTTC.

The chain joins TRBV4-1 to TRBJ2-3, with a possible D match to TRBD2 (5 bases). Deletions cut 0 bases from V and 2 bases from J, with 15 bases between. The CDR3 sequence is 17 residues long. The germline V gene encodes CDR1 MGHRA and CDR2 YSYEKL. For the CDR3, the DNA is TGCGCCAGCAGCCAAGATACCCCTGCCGGGGACACAGATACGCAGTATTTT. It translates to CASSQDTPAGDTDTQYF.

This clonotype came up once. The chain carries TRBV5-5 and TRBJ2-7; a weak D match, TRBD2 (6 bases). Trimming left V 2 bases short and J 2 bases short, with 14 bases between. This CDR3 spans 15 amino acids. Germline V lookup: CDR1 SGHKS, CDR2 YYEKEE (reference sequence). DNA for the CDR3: TGTGCCAGCAGCTTAGATGGGGGGAGCCCCTACGAGCAGTACGTC. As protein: CASSLDGGSPYEQYV.

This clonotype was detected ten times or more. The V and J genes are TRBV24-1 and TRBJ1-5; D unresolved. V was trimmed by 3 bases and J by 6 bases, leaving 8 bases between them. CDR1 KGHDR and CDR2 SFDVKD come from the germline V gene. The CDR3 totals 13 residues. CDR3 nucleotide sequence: TGTGCCACCAGTGATGACGGGTCTCAGCCCCAGCATTTT. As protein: CATSDDGSQPQHF.

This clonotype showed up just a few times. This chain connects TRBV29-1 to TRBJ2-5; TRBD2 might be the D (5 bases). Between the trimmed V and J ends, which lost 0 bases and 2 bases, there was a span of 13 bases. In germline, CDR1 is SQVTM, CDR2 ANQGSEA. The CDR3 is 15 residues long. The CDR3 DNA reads TGCAGCGTTGAAGATGCGACTAATACTCAAGAGACCCAGTACTTC. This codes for CSVEDATNTQETQYF.

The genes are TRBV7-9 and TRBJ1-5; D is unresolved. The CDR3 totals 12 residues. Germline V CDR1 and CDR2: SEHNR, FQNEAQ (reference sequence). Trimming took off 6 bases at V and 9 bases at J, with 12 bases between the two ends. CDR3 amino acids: CASSLTVGPQHF. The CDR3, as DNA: TGTGCCAGCAGTTTAACGGTTGGGCCCCAGCATTTT.

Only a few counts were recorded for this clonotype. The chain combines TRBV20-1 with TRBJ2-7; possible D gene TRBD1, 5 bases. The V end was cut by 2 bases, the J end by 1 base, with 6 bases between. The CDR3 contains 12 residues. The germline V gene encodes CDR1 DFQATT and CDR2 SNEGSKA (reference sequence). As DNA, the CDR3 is TGCAGTGCTAGACGACAGTCCTACGAGCAGTACGTC. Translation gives CSARRQSYEQYV.

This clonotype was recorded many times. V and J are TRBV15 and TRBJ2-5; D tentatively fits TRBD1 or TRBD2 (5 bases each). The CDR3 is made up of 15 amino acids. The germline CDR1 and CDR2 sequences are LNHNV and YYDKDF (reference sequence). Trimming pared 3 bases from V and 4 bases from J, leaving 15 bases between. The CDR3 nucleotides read TGTGCCACCAGCAGCCGGGGCCTGGGGCGAGAGACCCAGTACTTC. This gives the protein CATSSRGLGRETQYF.

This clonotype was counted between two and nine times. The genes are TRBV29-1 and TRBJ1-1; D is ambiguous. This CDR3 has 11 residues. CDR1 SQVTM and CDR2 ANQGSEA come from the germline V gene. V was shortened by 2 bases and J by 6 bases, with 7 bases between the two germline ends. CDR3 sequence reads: CSVEHGPEAFF. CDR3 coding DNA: TGCAGCGTTGAACATGGGCCTGAAGCTTTCTTT.

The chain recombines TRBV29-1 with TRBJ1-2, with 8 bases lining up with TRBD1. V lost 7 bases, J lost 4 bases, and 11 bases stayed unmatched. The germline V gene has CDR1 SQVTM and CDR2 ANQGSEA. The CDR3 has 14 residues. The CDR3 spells CSARSGQGGYGYTF. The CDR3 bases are TGCAGCGCCCGTTCTGGACAGGGCGGCTATGGCTACACCTTC.

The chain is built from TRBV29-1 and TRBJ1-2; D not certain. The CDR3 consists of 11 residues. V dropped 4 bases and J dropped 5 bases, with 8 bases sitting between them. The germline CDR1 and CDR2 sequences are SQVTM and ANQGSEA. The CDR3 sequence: CSVVSGYGYTF. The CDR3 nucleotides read TGCAGCGTTGTATCGGGGTATGGCTACACCTTC.

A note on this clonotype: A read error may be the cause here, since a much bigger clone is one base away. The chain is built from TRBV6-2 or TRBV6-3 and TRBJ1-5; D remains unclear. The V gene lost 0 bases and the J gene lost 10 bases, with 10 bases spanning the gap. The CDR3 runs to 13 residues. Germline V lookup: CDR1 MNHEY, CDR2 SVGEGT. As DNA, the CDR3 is TGTGCCAGCAGTTACTCCGAGGACCGACCCCAGCATTTT. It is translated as CASSYSEDRPQHF.

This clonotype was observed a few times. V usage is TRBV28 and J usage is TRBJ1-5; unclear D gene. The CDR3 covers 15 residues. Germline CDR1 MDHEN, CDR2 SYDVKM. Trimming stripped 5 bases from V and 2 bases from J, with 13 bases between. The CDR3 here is CASSARGFGNQPQHF. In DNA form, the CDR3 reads TGTGCCAGCAGTGCGCGTGGCTTCGGCAATCAGCCCCAGCATTTT. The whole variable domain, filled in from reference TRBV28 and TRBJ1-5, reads DVKVTQSSRYLVKRTGEKVFLECVQDMDHENMFWYRQDPGLGLRLIYFSYDVKMKEKGDIPEGYSVSREKKERFSLILESASTNQTSMYLCASSARGFGNQPQHFGDGTRLSIL.

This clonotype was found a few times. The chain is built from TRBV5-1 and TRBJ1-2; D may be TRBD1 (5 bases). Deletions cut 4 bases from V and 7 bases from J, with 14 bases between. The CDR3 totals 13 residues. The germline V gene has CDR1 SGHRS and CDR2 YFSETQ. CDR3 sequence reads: CASSGHWDGGYTF. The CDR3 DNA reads TGCGCCAGCAGCGGCCACTGGGACGGTGGCTACACCTTC.

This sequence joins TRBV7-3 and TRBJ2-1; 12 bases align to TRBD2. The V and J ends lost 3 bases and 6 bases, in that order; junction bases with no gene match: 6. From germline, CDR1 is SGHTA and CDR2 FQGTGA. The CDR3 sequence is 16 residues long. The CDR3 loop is CASSFRASGGANEQFF. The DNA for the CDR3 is TGTGCCAGCAGCTTCCGGGCTAGCGGGGGGGCCAATGAGCAGTTCTTC. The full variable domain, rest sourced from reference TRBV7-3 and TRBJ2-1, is GAGVSQTPSNKVTEKGKYVELRCDPISGHTALYWYRQSLGQGPEFLIYFQGTGAADDSGLPNDRFFAVRPEGSVSTLKIQRTERGDSAVYLCASSFRASGGANEQFFGPGTRLTVL.

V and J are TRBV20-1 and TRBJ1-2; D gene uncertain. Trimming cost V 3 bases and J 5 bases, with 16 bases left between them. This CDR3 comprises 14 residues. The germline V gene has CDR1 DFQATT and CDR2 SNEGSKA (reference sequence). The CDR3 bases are TGCAGTGCTAGTGCCGGGTCTTCCCCTTATGGCTACACCTTC. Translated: CSASAGSSPYGYTF.